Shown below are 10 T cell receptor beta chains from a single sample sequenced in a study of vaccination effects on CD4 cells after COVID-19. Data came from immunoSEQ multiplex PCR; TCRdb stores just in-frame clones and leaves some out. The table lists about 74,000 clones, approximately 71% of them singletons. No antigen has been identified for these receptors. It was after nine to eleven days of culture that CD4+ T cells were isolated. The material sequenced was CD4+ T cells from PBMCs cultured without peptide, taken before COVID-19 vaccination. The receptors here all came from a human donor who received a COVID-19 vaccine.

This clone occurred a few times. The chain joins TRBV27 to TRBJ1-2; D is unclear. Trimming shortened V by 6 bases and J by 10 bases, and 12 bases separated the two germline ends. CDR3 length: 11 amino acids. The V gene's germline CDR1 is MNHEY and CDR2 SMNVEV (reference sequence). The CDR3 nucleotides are TGTGCCAGCAGAGGGCGAGGGTCCTACACCTTC. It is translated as CASRGRGSYTF.

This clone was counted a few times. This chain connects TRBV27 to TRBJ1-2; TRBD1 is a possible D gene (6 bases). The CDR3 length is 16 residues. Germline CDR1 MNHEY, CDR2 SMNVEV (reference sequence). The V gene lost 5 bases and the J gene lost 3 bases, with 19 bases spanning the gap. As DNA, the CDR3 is TGTGCCAGCAGTAAAAAGGCGCAGGGGAGTTACTATGGCTACACCTTC. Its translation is CASSKKAQGSYYGYTF.

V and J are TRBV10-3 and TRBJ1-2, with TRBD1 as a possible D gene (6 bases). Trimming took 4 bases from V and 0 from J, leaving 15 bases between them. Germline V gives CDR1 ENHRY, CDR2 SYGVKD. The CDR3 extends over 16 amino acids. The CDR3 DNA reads TGTGCCATCAGTGGAATGGGAGGGGGAACTAACTATGGCTACACCTTC. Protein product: CAISGMGGGTNYGYTF.

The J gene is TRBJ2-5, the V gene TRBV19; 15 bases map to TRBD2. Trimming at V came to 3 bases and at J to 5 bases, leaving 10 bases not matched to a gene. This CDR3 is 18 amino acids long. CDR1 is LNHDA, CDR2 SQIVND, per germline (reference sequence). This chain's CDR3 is CASSMGLGTSGGRETQYF. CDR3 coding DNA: TGTGCCAGTAGTATGGGACTCGGGACTAGCGGGGGGAGGGAGACCCAGTACTTC. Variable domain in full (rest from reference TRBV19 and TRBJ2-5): DGGITQSPKYLFRKEGQNVTLSCEQNLNHDAMYWYRQDPGQGLRLIYYSQIVNDFQKGDIAEGYSVSREKKESFPLTVTSAQKNPTAFYLCASSMGLGTSGGRETQYFGPGTRLLVL.

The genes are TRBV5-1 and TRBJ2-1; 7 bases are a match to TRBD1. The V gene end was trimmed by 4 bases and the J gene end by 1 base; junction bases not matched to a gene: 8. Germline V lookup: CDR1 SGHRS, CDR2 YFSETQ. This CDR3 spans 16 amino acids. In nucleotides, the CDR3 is TGCGCCAGCAGCCGCGAAGCGACAGGGTCCTACAATGAGCAGTTCTTC. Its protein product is CASSREATGSYNEQFF.

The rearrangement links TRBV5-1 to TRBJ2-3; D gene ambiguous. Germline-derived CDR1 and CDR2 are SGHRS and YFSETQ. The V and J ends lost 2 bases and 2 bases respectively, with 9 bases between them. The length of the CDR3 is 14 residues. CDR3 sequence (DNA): TGCGCCAGCAGCTTCAGGTTTAACACAGATACGCAGTATTTT. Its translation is CASSFRFNTDTQYF.

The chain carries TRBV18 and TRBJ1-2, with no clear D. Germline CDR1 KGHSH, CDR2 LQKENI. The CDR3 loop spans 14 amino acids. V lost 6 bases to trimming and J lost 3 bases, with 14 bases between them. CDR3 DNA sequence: TGTGCCAGCTCCCGTCATCCCCAGGACTATGGCTACACCTTC. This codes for CASSRHPQDYGYTF.

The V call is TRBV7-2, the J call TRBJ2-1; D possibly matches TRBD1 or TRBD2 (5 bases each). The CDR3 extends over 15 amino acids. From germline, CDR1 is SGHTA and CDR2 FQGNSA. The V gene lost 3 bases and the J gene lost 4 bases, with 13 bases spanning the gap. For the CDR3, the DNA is TGTGCCAGCAGCTTGACCAACGGGGCGTACAATGAGCAGTTCTTC. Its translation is CASSLTNGAYNEQFF.

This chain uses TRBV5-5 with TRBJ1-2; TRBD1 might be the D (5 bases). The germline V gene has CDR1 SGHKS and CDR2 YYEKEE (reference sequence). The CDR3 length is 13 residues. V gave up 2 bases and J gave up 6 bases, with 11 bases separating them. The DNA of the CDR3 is TGTGCCAGCAGCTTCCCAGGGAGGAATGGCTACACCTTC. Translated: CASSFPGRNGYTF. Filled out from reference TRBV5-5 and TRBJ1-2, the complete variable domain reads DAGVTQSPTHLIKTRGQQVTLRCSPISGHKSVSWYQQVLGQGPQFIFQYYEKEERGRGNFPDRFSARQFPNYSSELNVNALLLGDSALYLCASSFPGRNGYTFGSGTRLTVV.

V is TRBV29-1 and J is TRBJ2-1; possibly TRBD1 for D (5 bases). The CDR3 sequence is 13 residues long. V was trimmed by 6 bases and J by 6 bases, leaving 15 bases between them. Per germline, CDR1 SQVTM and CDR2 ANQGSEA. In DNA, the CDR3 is TGCAGCGTCTATCGAAACACAGGCAATGAGCAGTTCTTC. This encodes CSVYRNTGNEQFF.